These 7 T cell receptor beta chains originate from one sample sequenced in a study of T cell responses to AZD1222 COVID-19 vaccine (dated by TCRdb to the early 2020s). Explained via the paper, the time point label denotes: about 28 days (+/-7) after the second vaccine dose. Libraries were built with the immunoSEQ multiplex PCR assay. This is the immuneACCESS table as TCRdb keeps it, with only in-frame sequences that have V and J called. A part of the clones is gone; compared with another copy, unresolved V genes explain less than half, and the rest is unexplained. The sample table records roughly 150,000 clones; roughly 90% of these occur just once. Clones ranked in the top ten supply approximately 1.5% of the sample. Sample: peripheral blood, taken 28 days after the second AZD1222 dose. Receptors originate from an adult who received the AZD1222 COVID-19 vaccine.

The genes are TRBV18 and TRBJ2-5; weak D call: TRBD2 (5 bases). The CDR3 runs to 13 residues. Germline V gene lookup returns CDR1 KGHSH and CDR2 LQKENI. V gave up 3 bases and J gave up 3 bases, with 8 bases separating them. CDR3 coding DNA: TGTGCCAGCTCACCCACTAGGGAAGAGACCCAGTACTTC. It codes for CASSPTREETQYF.

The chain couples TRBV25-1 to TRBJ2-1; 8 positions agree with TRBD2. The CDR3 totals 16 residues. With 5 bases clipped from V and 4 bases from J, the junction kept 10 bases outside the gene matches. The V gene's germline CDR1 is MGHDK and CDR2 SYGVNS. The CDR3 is CASSWASGFKYNEQFF. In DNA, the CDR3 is TGTGCCAGCAGTTGGGCTAGCGGGTTCAAATACAATGAGCAGTTCTTC.

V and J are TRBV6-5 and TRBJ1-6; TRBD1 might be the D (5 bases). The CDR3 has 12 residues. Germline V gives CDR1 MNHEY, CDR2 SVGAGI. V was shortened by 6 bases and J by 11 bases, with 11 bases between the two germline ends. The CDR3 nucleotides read TGTGCCAGCAGCCTCGGGGGAACACCCCTCCACTTT. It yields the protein CASSLGGTPLHF.

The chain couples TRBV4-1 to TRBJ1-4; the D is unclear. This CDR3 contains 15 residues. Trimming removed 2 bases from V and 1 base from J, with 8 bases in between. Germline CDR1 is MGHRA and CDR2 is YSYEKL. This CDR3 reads CASSQFHGTNEKLFF. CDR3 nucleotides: TGCGCCAGCAGCCAATTCCACGGAACTAATGAAAAACTGTTTTTT.

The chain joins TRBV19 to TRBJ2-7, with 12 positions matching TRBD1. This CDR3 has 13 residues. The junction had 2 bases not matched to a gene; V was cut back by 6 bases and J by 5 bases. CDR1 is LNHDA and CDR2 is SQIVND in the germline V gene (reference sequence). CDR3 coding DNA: TGTGCCAGTAGCGGGACAGGGGGCCACGAGCAGTACTTC. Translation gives CASSGTGGHEQYF.

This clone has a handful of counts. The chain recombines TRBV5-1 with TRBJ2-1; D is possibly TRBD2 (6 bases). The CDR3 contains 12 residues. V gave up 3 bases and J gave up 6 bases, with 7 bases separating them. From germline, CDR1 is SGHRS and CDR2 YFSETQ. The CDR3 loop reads CASSSTSNEQFF. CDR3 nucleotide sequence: TGCGCCAGCAGCTCGACTAGCAATGAGCAGTTCTTC.

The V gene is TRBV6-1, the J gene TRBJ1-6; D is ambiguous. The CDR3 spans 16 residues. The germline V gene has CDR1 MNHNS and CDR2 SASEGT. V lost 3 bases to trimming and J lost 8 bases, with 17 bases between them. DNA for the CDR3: TGTGCCAGCAGTGAGGCTAGACAAGGACTTTATTCACCCCTCCACTTT. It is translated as CASSEARQGLYSPLHF.